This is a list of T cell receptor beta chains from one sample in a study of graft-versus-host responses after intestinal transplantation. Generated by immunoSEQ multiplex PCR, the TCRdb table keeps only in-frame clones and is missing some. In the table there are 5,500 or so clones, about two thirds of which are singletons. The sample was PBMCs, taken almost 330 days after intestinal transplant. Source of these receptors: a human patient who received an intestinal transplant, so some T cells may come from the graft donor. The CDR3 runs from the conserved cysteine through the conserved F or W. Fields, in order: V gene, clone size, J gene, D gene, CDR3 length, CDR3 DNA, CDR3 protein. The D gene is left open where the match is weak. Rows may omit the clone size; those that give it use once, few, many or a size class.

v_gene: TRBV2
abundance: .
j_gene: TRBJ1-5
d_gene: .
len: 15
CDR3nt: TGTGCCACCAGGGACCGTCCTATTAGCAATCAGCCCCAGCATTTT
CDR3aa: CATRDRPISNQPQHF

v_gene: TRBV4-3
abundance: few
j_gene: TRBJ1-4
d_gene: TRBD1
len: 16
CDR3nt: TGCGCCAGCAGCCAAGAACAGGGGTTCACTAATGAAAAACTGTTTTTT
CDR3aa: CASSQEQGFTNEKLFF

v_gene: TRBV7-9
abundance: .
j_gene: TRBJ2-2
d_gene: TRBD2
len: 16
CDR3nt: TGTGCCAGCAGCTTAATGGCGGGGGGCCCCACCGGGGAGCTGTTTTTT
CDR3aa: CASSLMAGGPTGELFF

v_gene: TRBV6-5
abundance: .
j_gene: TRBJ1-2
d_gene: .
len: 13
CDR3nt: TGTGCCAGCAGTTACGGGGGTGGCTATGGCTACACCTTC
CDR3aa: CASSYGGGYGYTF

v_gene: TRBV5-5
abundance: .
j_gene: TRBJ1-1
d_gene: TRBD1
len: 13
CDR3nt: TGTGCCAGCAGCCGACAGGGTAACACTGAAGCTTTCTTT
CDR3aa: CASSRQGNTEAFF

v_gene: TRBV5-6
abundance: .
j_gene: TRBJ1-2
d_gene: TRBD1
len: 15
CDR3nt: TGTGCCAGCAGCTTGGAGGGGGCGCAGGTCTATGGCTACACCTTC
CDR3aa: CASSLEGAQVYGYTF

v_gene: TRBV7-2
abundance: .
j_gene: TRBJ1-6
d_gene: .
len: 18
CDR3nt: TGTGCCAGCAGCTCCCCGCCGGGAGGTAGGGCAACTAATTCACCCCTCCACTTT
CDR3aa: CASSSPPGGRATNSPLHF

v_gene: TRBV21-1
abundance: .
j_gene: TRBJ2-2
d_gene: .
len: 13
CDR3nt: TGTGCCAGACCGGGGGGGCCCACCTGGGAGCTGTTTTTT
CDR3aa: CARPGGPTWELFF

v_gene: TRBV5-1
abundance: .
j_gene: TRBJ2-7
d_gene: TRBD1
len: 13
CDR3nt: TGCGCCAGCAGCAGGACAGGAGGTCACGAGCAGTACTTC
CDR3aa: CASSRTGGHEQYF

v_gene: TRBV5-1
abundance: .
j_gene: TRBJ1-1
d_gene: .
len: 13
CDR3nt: TGCGCCAGCAGCCCCTATACAGGGACTGAAGCTTTCTTT
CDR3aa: CASSPYTGTEAFF

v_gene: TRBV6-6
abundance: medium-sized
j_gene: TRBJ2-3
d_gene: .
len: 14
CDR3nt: TGTGCCAGCGTAATAGGACTGTCCACAGATACGCAGTATTTT
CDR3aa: CASVIGLSTDTQYF

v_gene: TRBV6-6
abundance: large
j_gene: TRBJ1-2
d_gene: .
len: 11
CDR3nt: TGTGCCAGCTGGACAGTCAATGGCTACACCTTC
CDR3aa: CASWTVNGYTF

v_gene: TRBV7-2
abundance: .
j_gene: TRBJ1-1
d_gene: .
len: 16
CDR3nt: TGTGCCAGCAGTCTAGCGGGACGGGGAGGGGGCACTGAAGCTTTCTTT
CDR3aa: CASSLAGRGGGTEAFF

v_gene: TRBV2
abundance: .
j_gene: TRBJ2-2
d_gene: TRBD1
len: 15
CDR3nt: TGTGCCAGCAGTCCGGGACAGGGGCTCACCGGGGAGCTGTTTTTT
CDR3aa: CASSPGQGLTGELFF

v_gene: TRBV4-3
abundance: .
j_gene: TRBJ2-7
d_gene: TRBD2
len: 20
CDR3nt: TGCGCCAGCAGCCAAGATTGGACTAGCGGGGGGGCCAGTCTAGGCTACGAGCAGTACTTC
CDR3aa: CASSQDWTSGGASLGYEQYF

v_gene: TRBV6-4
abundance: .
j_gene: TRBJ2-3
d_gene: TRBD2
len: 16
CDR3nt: TGTGCCAGCAGTGACTCGGCTAGCGGGGGGGCAGATACGCAGTATTTT
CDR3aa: CASSDSASGGADTQYF

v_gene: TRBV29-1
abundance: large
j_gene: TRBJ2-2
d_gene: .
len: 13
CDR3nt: TGCAGCGTAGACCGACAGGCCGACGGGGAGCTGTTTTTT
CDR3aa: CSVDRQADGELFF

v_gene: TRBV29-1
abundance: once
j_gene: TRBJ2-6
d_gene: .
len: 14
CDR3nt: TGCAGCGTTGCGCCAGGGTCTGGGGCCAACGTCCTGACTTTC
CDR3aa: CSVAPGSGANVLTF

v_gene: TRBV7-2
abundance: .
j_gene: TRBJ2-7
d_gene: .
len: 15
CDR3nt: TGTGCCAGCAGCTTACTTGGACCGGGCCCCTACGAGCAGTACTTC
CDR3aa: CASSLLGPGPYEQYF

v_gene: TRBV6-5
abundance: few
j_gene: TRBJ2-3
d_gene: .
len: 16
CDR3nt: TGTGCCAGCAGTTACTTACCTGTTCCCTTCAGGGATACGCAGTATTTT
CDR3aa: CASSYLPVPFRDTQYF

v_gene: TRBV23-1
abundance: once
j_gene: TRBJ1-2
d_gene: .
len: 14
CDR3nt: TGCGCCAGCATGTGGACGGGAAGTGGAGTGGGCTACACCTTC
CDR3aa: CASMWTGSGVGYTF

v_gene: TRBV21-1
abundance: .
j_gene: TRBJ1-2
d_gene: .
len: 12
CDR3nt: TGTGCCAGCAGCAAAGGGGACTATGGCTACACCTTC
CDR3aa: CASSKGDYGYTF

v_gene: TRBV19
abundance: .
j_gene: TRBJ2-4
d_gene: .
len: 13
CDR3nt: TGTGCCAGTAGTATTGTCGAGGAAAACATTCAGTACTTC
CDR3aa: CASSIVEENIQYF

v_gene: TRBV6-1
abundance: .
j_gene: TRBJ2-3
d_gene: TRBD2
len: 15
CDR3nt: TGTGCCAGCAGTGAAGTAGCGGGGGGCACAGATACGCAGTATTTT
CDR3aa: CASSEVAGGTDTQYF

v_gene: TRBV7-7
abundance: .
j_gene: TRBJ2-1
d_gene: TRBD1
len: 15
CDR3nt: TGTGCCAGCAGCCCCGACAGGGGCCCCTACAATGAGCAGTTCTTC
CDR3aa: CASSPDRGPYNEQFF

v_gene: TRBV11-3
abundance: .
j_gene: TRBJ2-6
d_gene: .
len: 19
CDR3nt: TGTGCCAGCAGCCAGTTAAGCGATCTCGACAAAAGTCGGGCCAACGTCCTGACTTTC
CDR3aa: CASSQLSDLDKSRANVLTF

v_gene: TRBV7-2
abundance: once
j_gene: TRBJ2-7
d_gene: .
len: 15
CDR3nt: TGTGCCAGCAGCTTAACTCCATCCCTCTACTACGAGCAGTACTTC
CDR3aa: CASSLTPSLYYEQYF

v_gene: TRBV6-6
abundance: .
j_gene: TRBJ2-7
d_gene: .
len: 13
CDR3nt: TGTGCCAGCAGTTCAATACATACAGGGGAGCAGTACTTC
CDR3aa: CASSSIHTGEQYF

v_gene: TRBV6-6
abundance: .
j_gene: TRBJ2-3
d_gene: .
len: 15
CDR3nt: TGTGCCAGCAGCTACGGACAGCTGCACACAGATACGCAGTATTTT
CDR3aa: CASSYGQLHTDTQYF

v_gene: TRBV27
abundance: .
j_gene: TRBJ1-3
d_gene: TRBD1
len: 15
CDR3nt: TGTGCCAGCACGCGGGACAGTCGCTCTGGAAACACCATATATTTT
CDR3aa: CASTRDSRSGNTIYF

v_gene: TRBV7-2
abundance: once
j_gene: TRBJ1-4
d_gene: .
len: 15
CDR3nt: TGTGCCAGCAGCTTAGGGGCGCGAGGTAATGAAAAACTGTTTTTT
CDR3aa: CASSLGARGNEKLFF

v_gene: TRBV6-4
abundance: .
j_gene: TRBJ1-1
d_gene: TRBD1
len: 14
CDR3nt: TGTGCCAGCAGTGAACAGGGGGAGAACACTGAAGCTTTCTTT
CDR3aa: CASSEQGENTEAFF

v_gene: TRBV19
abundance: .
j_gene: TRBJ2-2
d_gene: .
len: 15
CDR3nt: TGTGCCAGTAGCATTACGGACGGATACACCGGGGAGCTGTTTTTT
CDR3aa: CASSITDGYTGELFF

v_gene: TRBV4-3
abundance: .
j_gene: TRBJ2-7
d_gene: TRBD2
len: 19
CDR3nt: TGCGCCAGCAGCCAAGGGGTCTTGCGGGGGGGCCCCTTCTCCTACGAGCAGTACTTC
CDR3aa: CASSQGVLRGGPFSYEQYF

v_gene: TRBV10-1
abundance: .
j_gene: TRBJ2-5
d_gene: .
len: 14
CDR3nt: TGCGCCAGCAGGAGGGACACTAAAAAAGAGACCCAGTACTTC
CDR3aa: CASRRDTKKETQYF

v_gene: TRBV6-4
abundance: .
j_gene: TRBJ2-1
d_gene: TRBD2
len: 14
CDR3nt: TGTGCCAGCAGTGACGGGGGGGCCTACAATGAGCAGTTCTTC
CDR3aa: CASSDGGAYNEQFF

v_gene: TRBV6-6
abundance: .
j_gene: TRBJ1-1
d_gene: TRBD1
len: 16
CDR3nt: TGTGCCAGCAGGAAGACAGGGATGAGCGGGAACACTGAAGCTTTCTTT
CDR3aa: CASRKTGMSGNTEAFF

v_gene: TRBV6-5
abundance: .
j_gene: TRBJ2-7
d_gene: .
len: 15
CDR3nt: TGTGCCAGCAGTTACTCGGACAGTTCCTCCTACGAGCAGTACTTC
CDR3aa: CASSYSDSSSYEQYF

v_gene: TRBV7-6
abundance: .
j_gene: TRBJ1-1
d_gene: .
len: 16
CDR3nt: TGTGCCAGCAGCTTTGATTTCGGGGTAGGAAACACTGAAGCTTTCTTT
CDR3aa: CASSFDFGVGNTEAFF

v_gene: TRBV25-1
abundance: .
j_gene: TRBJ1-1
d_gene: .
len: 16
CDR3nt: TGTGCCAGCAGTGAAATGGGCCTTAAGGGAGTGACTGAAGCTTTCTTT
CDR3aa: CASSEMGLKGVTEAFF

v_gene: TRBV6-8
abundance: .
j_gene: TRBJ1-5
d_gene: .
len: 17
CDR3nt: TGTGCCAGCAGTTACACTGGCCGGGACCGTAGCAATCAGCCCCAGCATTTT
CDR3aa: CASSYTGRDRSNQPQHF

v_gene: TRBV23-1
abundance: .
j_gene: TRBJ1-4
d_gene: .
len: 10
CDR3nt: TGCGCCAGCAGTCAATCCTCGCGCGATTTT
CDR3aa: CASSQSSRDF

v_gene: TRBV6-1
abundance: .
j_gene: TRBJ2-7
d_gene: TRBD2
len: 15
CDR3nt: TGTGCCAGCAGTGAAGATAGCGGGGGGGCGTACGAGCAGTACTTC
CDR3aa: CASSEDSGGAYEQYF

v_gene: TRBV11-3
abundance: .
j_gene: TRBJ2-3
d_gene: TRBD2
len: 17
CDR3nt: TGTGCCAGCAGCTTAGCCGGACTAGACCTTAGCACAGATACGCAGTATTTT
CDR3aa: CASSLAGLDLSTDTQYF

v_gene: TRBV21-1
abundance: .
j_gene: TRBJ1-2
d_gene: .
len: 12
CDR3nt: TGTGCCAGCAGCAAAGGGGCGGGGGAGGTCACCTTC
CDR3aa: CASSKGAGEVTF

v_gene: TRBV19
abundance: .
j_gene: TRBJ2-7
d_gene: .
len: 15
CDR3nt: TGTGCCAGTAGTGTAATACTGGGGTACGCCTACGAGCAGTACTTC
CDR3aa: CASSVILGYAYEQYF

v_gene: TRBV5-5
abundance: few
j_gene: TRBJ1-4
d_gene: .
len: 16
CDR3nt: TGCGCCAGCAGCCAAGATCTGGGGTTCACTAATGAAAAACTGTTTTTT
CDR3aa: CASSQDLGFTNEKLFF

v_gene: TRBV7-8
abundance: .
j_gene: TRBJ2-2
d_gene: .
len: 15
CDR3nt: TGTGCCAGCAGCCCTGGGAGGCAGGTCACCGGGGAGCTGTTTTTT
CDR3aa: CASSPGRQVTGELFF

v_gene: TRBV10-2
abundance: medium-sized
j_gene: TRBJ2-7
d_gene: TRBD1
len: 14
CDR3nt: TGCGCCAGCAGTCGGACAGGGAGCTCCTACGAGCAGTACTTC
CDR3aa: CASSRTGSSYEQYF

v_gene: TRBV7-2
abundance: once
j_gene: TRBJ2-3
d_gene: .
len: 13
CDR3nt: TGTGCCAGTCGCTTGCCCTCGGGCGATACGCAGTATTTT
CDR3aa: CASRLPSGDTQYF

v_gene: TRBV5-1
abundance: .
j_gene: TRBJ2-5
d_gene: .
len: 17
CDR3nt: TGCGCCAGCAGCTGGGGAAGGAGTAAGCGGCAATTGGAGACCCAGTACTTC
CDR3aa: CASSWGRSKRQLETQYF

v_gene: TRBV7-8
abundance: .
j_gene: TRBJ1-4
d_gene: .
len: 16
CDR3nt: TGCGCCAGCAGCCAAGATCTGGGGTTCACTAATGAAAAACTGTTTTTT
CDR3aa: CASSQDLGFTNEKLFF

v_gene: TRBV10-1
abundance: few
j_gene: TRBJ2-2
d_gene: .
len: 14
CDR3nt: TGCGCCAGCAGCGGGACGGGGAACACCGGGGAGCTGTTTTTT
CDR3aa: CASSGTGNTGELFF

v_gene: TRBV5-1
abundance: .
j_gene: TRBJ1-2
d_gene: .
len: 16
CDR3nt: TGCGCCAGCCAGCGGCTACCGGTTCGAAAGACCTATGGCTACACCTTC
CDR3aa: CASQRLPVRKTYGYTF

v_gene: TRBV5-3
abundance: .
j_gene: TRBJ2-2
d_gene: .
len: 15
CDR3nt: TGTGCCAGAAGCATTTACGGGGGAACCACCGGGGAGCTGTTTTTT
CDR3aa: CARSIYGGTTGELFF

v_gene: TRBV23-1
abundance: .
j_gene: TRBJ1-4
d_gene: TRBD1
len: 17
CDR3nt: TGCGCCAGCAGTCAATCCAGGGGGGTCCCCTCCGGTGAAAAACTGTTTTTT
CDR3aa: CASSQSRGVPSGEKLFF

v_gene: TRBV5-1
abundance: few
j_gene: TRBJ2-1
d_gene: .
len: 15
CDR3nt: TGCGCCAGCACCAAGGAGGGGGGTATTTACAATGAGCAGTTCTTC
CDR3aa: CASTKEGGIYNEQFF

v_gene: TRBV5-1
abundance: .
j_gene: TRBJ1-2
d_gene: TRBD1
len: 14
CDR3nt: TGCGCCAGCAGCCAAACAGGGGGAAGCTATGGCTACACCTTC
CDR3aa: CASSQTGGSYGYTF

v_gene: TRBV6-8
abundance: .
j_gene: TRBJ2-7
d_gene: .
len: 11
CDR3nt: TGTGCCAGCAGTGCATGGGACGAGCAGTACTTC
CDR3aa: CASSAWDEQYF